Listed here are 19 T cell receptor beta chains from one sample, sequenced in a study of shared clonotypes between healthy human individuals. The data were produced by immunoSEQ multiplex PCR, yet TCRdb's version contains in-frame clones alone and is incomplete. There are about half a million clones in the sample; about 78% occur only once, and around 12% lies in the top ten. The sample comprised PBMCs. These receptors were collected from a woman aged 40-49 years in good health. Some clones in this sample may be carry-over from other donors' samples.

The chain employs TRBV23-1 and TRBJ2-2; the D gene could be TRBD1 or TRBD2 (5 bases each). TRBV23-1 is labeled an ORF, and its function is uncertain. V gave up 4 bases and J gave up 5 bases, with 17 bases separating them. The CDR3 extends over 16 amino acids. CDR3 DNA sequence: TGCGCCAGCAGTCGGCCCCCAGGGAGTGGTACCGGGGAGCTGTTTTTT. Its translation: CASSRPPGSGTGELFF.

J is TRBJ2-1 and V is TRBV4-2, with 9 bases fitting TRBD2. This CDR3 contains 14 residues. Germline trimming cut 3 bases from V and 5 bases from J; bases unmatched to any gene: 2. The germline V gene has CDR1 LGHNA and CDR2 YNFKEQ. The CDR3 spells CASSHGLANNEQFF. The CDR3 nucleotides are TGTGCCAGCAGCCACGGACTAGCGAACAATGAGCAGTTCTTC.

As to this clone: This same CDR3 is encoded by further DNA sequences in the sample. The chain combines TRBV9 with TRBJ2-3, with D unclear. Germline assignment: CDR1 SGDLS and CDR2 YYNGEE. This CDR3 is 12 amino acids long. V dropped 4 bases and J dropped 5 bases, with 8 bases sitting between them. DNA of the CDR3: TGTGCCAGCAGCCAGAGCTTAGATACGCAGTATTTT. Amino acid sequence: CASSQSLDTQYF.

The V call is TRBV5-1, the J call TRBJ2-2, with 7 bases matching TRBD2. V lost 4 bases, J lost 3 bases, and 3 bases stayed unmatched. This CDR3 has 14 amino acids. The germline gives CDR1 SGHRS, CDR2 YFSETQ. The CDR3 here is CASSPAGDTGELFF. The CDR3 DNA is TGCGCCAGCAGCCCGGCGGGAGACACCGGGGAGCTGTTTTTT.

The table lists this clone with a few counts. The chain recombines TRBV19 with TRBJ1-1; 7 bases match TRBD1. The CDR3 spans 13 residues. From germline, CDR1 is LNHDA and CDR2 SQIVND (reference sequence). After removal of 4 bases from V and 6 bases from J, the junction contained 5 bases not matched to a gene. The CDR3 reads CASSNRGVAEAFF. CDR3 coding DNA: TGTGCCAGTAGTAACAGGGGTGTCGCTGAAGCTTTCTTT.

This sequence joins TRBV28 and TRBJ1-2, with D possibly matching TRBD1 (6 bases). Trimming took off 5 bases at V and 3 bases at J, with 13 bases between the two ends. The CDR3 length is 14 residues. Germline CDR1 and CDR2: MDHEN and SYDVKM. The CDR3 protein is CASSLRHRDYGYTF. The DNA of the CDR3 is TGTGCCAGCAGTCTTAGGCACAGGGACTATGGCTACACCTTC.

This sequence joins TRBV4-3 and TRBJ2-2; the match to TRBD2 covers 7 bases. This CDR3 comprises 15 residues. CDR1 LGHNA and CDR2 YSLEER come from the germline V gene. V shed 3 bases and J 6 bases; nucleotides not matched to a gene: 7. The chain's CDR3 is CASSQRRESPGELFF. CDR3 DNA: TGCGCCAGCAGCCAGAGGCGGGAGTCCCCCGGGGAGCTGTTTTTT.

This chain uses TRBV6-1 with TRBJ1-2; TRBD1 might be the D (5 bases). There are 15 residues in the CDR3. V lost 6 bases to trimming and J lost 2 bases, with 16 bases between them. Germline values: CDR1 MNHNS, CDR2 SASEGT. Here the CDR3 reads CASSPGGRGNYGYTF. The CDR3 DNA is TGTGCCAGCAGCCCGGGGGGAAGGGGCAACTATGGCTACACCTTC.

V gene TRBV28 combines with J gene TRBJ2-7; the D gene is possibly TRBD2 (5 bases). From germline, CDR1 is MDHEN and CDR2 SYDVKM. Trimming stripped 8 bases from V and 1 base from J, with 18 bases between. The CDR3 contains 15 residues. In DNA form, the CDR3 reads TGTGCCAGCGGACCTTGGCAGACGGGATCCTACGAGCAGTACTTC. Translated, it gives CASGPWQTGSYEQYF.

Concerning this clone itself: An end of the junction does not agree with germline; a read error may underlie this. The chain couples TRBV4-2 to TRBJ2-7; 10 bases fit TRBD2. The length of the CDR3 is 15 residues. The germline CDR1 and CDR2 sequences are LGHNA and YNFKEQ. This chain's CDR3 is CASSQELAGHYERYF. The CDR3 nucleotides are TGTGCCAGCAGCCAGGAACTAGCGGGGCACTACGAGCGGTACTTC.

The V gene is TRBV18, the J gene TRBJ1-1; unclear D gene. Germline-derived CDR1 and CDR2 are KGHSH and LQKENI. V lost 5 bases to trimming and J lost 1 base, with 8 bases between them. The CDR3 is made up of 13 amino acids. Here the CDR3 DNA reads TGTGCCAGCTCAGGACGGGGGAACACTGAAGCTTTCTTT. Protein sequence: CASSGRGNTEAFF.

The rearrangement links TRBV28 to TRBJ2-1; D gene uncertain. From germline, CDR1 is MDHEN and CDR2 SYDVKM. V was clipped by 9 bases and J by 7 bases, with 10 bases between them. This CDR3 comprises 11 residues. The CDR3: CASVNQNEQFF. The CDR3 DNA reads as TGTGCCAGTGTGAACCAAAATGAGCAGTTCTTC.

This clone has just one count. The rearrangement links TRBV28 to TRBJ2-3; 7 nucleotides match TRBD2. CDR3 length equals 16 residues. J lost 6 bases, V lost 5 bases, and 14 bases had no gene match. Germline CDR1 MDHEN, CDR2 SYDVKM. The CDR3 reads CASSPLSREGRDTQYF. As DNA, the CDR3 is TGTGCCAGCAGTCCCCTGTCGAGGGAGGGCCGGGATACGCAGTATTTT.

This sequence joins TRBV30 and TRBJ2-7; possibly TRBD2 for D (5 bases). The germline gives CDR1 GTSNPN, CDR2 SVGIG (reference sequence). The V gene lost 0 bases and the J gene lost 6 bases, with 9 bases spanning the gap. CDR3 length: 12 amino acids. CDR3 bases: TGTGCCTGGAGTGTGCGGGTAGGCGAGCAGTACTTC. Protein sequence: CAWSVRVGEQYF.

The chain's CDR3 is CASSYEGSDTQYF. In DNA, the CDR3 is TGTGCCAGCAGTTACGAAGGTTCAGATACGCAGTATTTT. The chain carries TRBV6-5 and TRBJ2-3; D gene uncertain. This CDR3 contains 13 residues. The V end was cut by 2 bases, the J end by 4 bases, with 7 bases between. The V gene's germline CDR1 is MNHEY and CDR2 SVGAGI.

As for this clone: This CDR3 is also generated by other DNA sequences in the sample. This chain joins TRBV7-9 and TRBJ2-5; D not certain. The DNA end favors TRBJ2-7, so the J call may be wrong. The CDR3 runs to 13 residues. CDR1 and CDR2 (germline): SEHNR, FQNEAQ (reference sequence). The CDR3 loop reads CASSFGVGYEQYF. As DNA, the CDR3 is TGTGCCAGCAGCTTCGGAGTAGGGTACGAGCAGTACTTC.

The rearrangement links TRBV5-5 to TRBJ2-3; TRBD1 matches at 7 bases. Germline CDR1 reads SGHKS; CDR2 reads YYEKEE (reference sequence). This CDR3 spans 14 amino acids. V lost 2 bases to trimming and J lost 2 bases; unmatched junction nucleotides: 2. The CDR3 sequence: CASSFDRVTDTQYF. The CDR3 DNA follows: TGTGCCAGCAGCTTTGACAGGGTCACAGATACGCAGTATTTT.

In the case of this clone: The conserved closing phenylalanine or tryptophan is absent in this CDR3, likely reflecting a read error. The chain links TRBV10-2 to TRBJ2-4; D may be TRBD1 or TRBD2 (6 bases each). Germline lookup yields CDR1 WSHSY and CDR2 SAAADI. Between the trimmed V and J ends, which lost 9 bases and 0 bases, there was a span of 12 bases. The CDR3 is 14 residues long. DNA of the CDR3: TGCGCCAGTTCTGGGGGGCGAGCCAAAAACATTCAGTACCTC. It codes for CASSGGRAKNIQYL.

The chain couples TRBV18 to TRBJ2-1, with 15 bases matching TRBD2. Trimming took 6 bases from V and 4 from J; bases not matched to a gene: 7. CDR3 length: 17 amino acids. CDR1 KGHSH and CDR2 LQKENI come from the germline V gene. The CDR3 coding sequence is TGTGCCAGCTCCCCAGGGACTAGCGGGAGGTCGTACAATGAGCAGTTCTTC. Its translation: CASSPGTSGRSYNEQFF.